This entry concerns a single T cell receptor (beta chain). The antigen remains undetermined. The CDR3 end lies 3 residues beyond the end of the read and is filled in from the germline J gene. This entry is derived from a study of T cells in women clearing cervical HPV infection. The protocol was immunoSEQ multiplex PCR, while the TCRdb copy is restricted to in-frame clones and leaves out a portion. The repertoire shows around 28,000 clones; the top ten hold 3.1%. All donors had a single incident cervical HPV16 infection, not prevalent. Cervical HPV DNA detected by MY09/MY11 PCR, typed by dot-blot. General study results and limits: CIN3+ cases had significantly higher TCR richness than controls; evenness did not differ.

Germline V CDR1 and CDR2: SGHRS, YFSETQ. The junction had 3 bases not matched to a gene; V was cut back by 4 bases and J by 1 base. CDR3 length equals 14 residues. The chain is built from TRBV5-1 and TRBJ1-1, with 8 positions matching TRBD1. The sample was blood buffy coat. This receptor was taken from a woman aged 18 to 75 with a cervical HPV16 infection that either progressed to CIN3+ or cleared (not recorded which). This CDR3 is CASSPGQGNTEAFF. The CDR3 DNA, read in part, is TGCGCCAGCAGCCCCGGACAGGGGAACACTGAA.